This TCR beta chain derives from a study of blood T cell repertoires in COVID-19. Study as a whole: Nucleic acid was either cDNA or gDNA, and it came from T cells, B-cell-depleted T cells, or PBMCs.

Sequencing used immunoSEQ multiplex PCR; TCRdb keeps in-frame clones, though not all of them. The sample lists 200,000 to 250,000 clones; 88% were seen once. Per germline, CDR1 SGHDT and CDR2 YYEEEE. V lost 5 bases and J lost 5; bases outside the gene matches: 5. The length of the CDR3 is 13 residues. This sequence joins TRBV5-6 and TRBJ2-7; 9 bases line up with TRBD1. Material: PBMCs or T cells enriched from blood (not recorded which). This sequence originates from a woman aged 30 to 39 who had been exposed to COVID-19. The CDR3 bases are TGTGCCAGCAGTTGGGACAGGGACGACGAGCAGTACTTC. Its protein product is CASSWDRDDEQYF.